This is a list of T cell receptor beta chains from one sample in a study of blood T cell repertoires in COVID-19. The assay was immunoSEQ multiplex PCR, and TCRdb's table has in-frame clones only and misses some. The repertoire holds more than 150,000 clones, with over 80% as singletons. The material sequenced was peripheral blood. Every receptor here comes from a woman aged 30 to 39 with acute or convalescent COVID-19. Both conserved end residues are part of each CDR3. D genes are given only for firm matches. Expanded clones get a size class; other rows say once, few or many, or leave the size out.

V	size	length	D	J	CDR3	DNA
TRBV6-2/TRBV6-3	-	14	-	TRBJ1-1	CASSYGLRGTEAFF	TGTGCCAGCAGTTACGGTCTCAGGGGCACTGAAGCTTTCTTT
TRBV6-5	-	13	-	TRBJ1-2	CASNQGGSYGYTF	TGTGCCAGCAACCAGGGTGGAAGCTATGGCTACACCTTC
TRBV6-5	-	13	-	TRBJ1-5	CASSNNPTGNQHF	TGTGCCAGCAGTAACAACCCCACAGGGAACCAGCATTTT
TRBV5-1	-	15	TRBD1	TRBJ2-3	CASSSGQGDTDTQYF	TGCGCCAGCAGTTCCGGACAGGGCGACACAGATACGCAGTATTTT
TRBV28	-	16	TRBD1	TRBJ1-1	CASSGLAGTGGTEAFF	TGTGCCAGCAGTGGTCTAGCCGGGACAGGGGGCACTGAAGCTTTCTTT
TRBV10-1	few	14	-	TRBJ2-7	CASSKDSNAYEQYF	TGCGCCAGCAGTAAGGACTCCAACGCCTACGAGCAGTACTTC
TRBV7-2	-	14	-	TRBJ2-5	CASSLVARSETQYF	TGTGCCAGCAGCTTAGTGGCTAGATCGGAGACCCAGTACTTC
TRBV7-3	-	15	-	TRBJ2-5	CASSPTGAGQETQYF	TGTGCCAGCAGCCCTACGGGAGCGGGCCAAGAGACCCAGTACTTC
TRBV10-1	-	15	TRBD1	TRBJ2-5	CASSPTGVEEETQYF	TGCGCCAGCAGTCCAACAGGGGTCGAGGAAGAGACCCAGTACTTC
TRBV6-6	-	13	-	TRBJ2-1	CASSLHRVREQFF	TGTGCCAGCAGTTTACACAGGGTTCGCGAGCAGTTCTTC
TRBV27	-	14	-	TRBJ1-2	CASSLDGGGYGYTF	TGTGCCAGCAGTTTAGACGGGGGTGGATATGGCTACACCTTC
TRBV5-1	once	14	-	TRBJ2-2	CASSPSRLTGELFF	TGCGCCAGCAGCCCTTCGCGGCTCACCGGGGAGCTGTTTTTT
TRBV6-1	-	16	-	TRBJ1-3	CASSEAGGSPGNTIYF	TGTGCCAGCAGTGAAGCAGGCGGATCCCCTGGAAACACCATATATTTT
TRBV27	-	13	-	TRBJ1-2	CASSLTGMGGYTF	TGTGCCAGCAGTCTCACCGGGATGGGTGGCTACACCTTC
TRBV19	-	15	TRBD1	TRBJ1-2	CASSIDGQGKGGYTF	TGTGCCAGTAGTATAGACGGACAGGGGAAAGGTGGCTACACCTTC
TRBV29-1	-	13	TRBD2	TRBJ2-7	CSVAGGPTYEQYF	TGCAGCGTAGCGGGAGGGCCTACCTACGAGCAGTACTTC
TRBV28	-	15	-	TRBJ1-6	CASSPPGLRNSPLHF	TGTGCCAGCAGCCCCCCGGGACTTCGCAATTCACCCCTCCACTTT
TRBV28	-	15	-	TRBJ1-6	CASSLLPRQNSPLHF	TGTGCCAGCAGTTTATTACCCCGACAGAATTCACCCCTCCACTTT
TRBV7-9	-	15	-	TRBJ1-5	CASSLGGQRLQPQHF	TGTGCCAGCAGCTTAGGGGGGCAGAGGTTACAGCCCCAGCATTTT
TRBV5-1	-	14	TRBD1	TRBJ2-7	CASSRTTGAYEQYF	TGCGCCAGCAGCAGAACAACAGGGGCCTACGAGCAGTACTTC
TRBV14	-	13	-	TRBJ2-5	CASSQGRQETQYF	TGTGCCAGCAGCCAGGGCAGGCAAGAGACCCAGTACTTC
TRBV21-1	-	16	-	TRBJ1-1	CASSGDRGEGNTEAFF	TGTGCCAGCAGCGGTGACCGCGGTGAGGGAAACACTGAAGCTTTCTTT
TRBV19	-	15	TRBD1	TRBJ1-5	CASSTGTGFWQPQHF	TGTGCCAGTAGTACGGGGACAGGGTTTTGGCAGCCCCAGCATTTT
TRBV3-1/TRBV3-2	-	12	-	TRBJ2-1	CASSQSLSEQFF	TGTGCCAGCAGCCAATCTCTTAGTGAGCAGTTCTTC
TRBV18	few	15	TRBD2	TRBJ2-7	CASSPRSGRPHEQYF	TGTGCCAGCTCACCACGAAGCGGGAGACCCCACGAGCAGTACTTC
TRBV2	-	16	-	TRBJ1-4	CASRPAHGSGNEKLFF	TGTGCCAGCAGGCCCGCGCACGGGTCCGGGAATGAAAAACTGTTTTTT
TRBV21-1	once	16	-	TRBJ1-1	CASSAKGGVPDTEAFF	TGTGCCAGCAGCGCAAAGGGCGGGGTGCCTGATACTGAAGCTTTCTTT
TRBV18	-	13	TRBD1	TRBJ1-1	CASSPKDRAQAFF	TGTGCCAGCTCACCAAAGGACAGGGCTCAAGCTTTCTTT
TRBV2	few	15	-	TRBJ1-4	CASSKRQGLLEKLFF	TGTGCCAGCAGCAAAAGGCAGGGTCTGTTAGAAAAACTGTTTTTT
TRBV20-1	-	14	-	TRBJ2-7	CSASRRGSSYEQYF	TGCAGTGCTAGTCGCCGGGGGAGCTCCTACGAGCAGTACTTC
TRBV5-6	-	13	-	TRBJ2-5	CASSLDGQETQYF	TGTGCCAGCAGCTTGGACGGCCAAGAGACCCAGTACTTC
TRBV5-1	-	16	-	TRBJ1-6	CASSLGVGGAFPPLHF	TGCGCCAGCAGCTTGGGCGTGGGCGGGGCCTTCCCACCCCTCCACTTT
TRBV5-4	-	15	TRBD1	TRBJ1-6	CASTRWDSSNSPLHF	TGTGCCAGCACCCGATGGGACAGTTCCAATTCACCCCTCCACTTT
TRBV27	-	15	-	TRBJ2-1	CASRRTLIKNNEQFF	TGTGCCAGCAGGCGAACCCTTATTAAGAACAATGAGCAGTTCTTC
TRBV24-1	-	13	-	TRBJ2-7	CATSQGNPYEQYF	TGTGCCACGTCACAGGGAAACCCCTACGAGCAGTACTTC
TRBV15	-	17	-	TRBJ1-5	CATSRGGNRGNNQPQHF	TGTGCCACCAGCAGAGGTGGCAATCGGGGAAACAATCAGCCCCAGCATTTT
TRBV15	-	16	TRBD1	TRBJ2-2	CATSSGQGALTGELFF	TGTGCCACCAGCAGTGGACAGGGGGCGCTTACCGGGGAGCTGTTTTTT
TRBV13	-	14	TRBD2	TRBJ2-7	CASSQTSGSYEQYF	TGTGCCAGCAGTCAGACTAGCGGGAGCTACGAGCAGTACTTC
TRBV28	-	18	-	TRBJ1-2	CASSSPPGASSSNYGYTF	TGTGCCAGCAGTTCCCCTCCCGGTGCATCGTCATCTAACTATGGCTACACCTTC
TRBV7-2	few	14	TRBD1	TRBJ2-3	CASSGDRGPYTQYF	TGTGCCAGCAGCGGGGACAGGGGGCCTTATACGCAGTATTTT
TRBV4-1	-	14	TRBD1	TRBJ2-5	CASSQADRAETQYF	TGCGCCAGCAGCCAAGCCGACAGGGCCGAGACCCAGTACTTC
TRBV5-1	-	14	-	TRBJ1-2	CASSLGSGLDGYTF	TGCGCCAGCAGCTTGGGGTCGGGGTTGGATGGCTACACCTTC
TRBV4-3	once	14	-	TRBJ1-2	CASSQELRSYGYTF	TGCGCCAGCAGCCAAGAATTGCGGTCCTATGGCTACACCTTC
TRBV25-1	-	18	-	TRBJ1-2	CASSEFGPGREGVYGYTF	TGTGCCAGCAGTGAATTTGGGCCTGGCAGGGAAGGAGTCTATGGCTACACCTTC